Here is one T cell receptor (beta chain) with its context. Reverse transcription of about 0.5 ug total RNA with a constant-region primer produced TCR beta cDNA. Amplification in three nested multiplex PCR rounds with slightly modified ARM-PCR gave rise to TCR beta libraries. Each of the first two PCR rounds ran approximately 11 cycles with TRBV1-TRBV30 forward and C-beta reverse primers. Via MiXCR, TCRdb re-called the multiplex PCR reads, giving one row per CDR3 protein. The sample lists about 180,000 distinct CDR3 sequences; about 55% were seen once. The V and J ends lost 5 bases and 6 bases respectively, with 17 bases between them. There are 15 residues in the CDR3. The data were obtained in a study of tumor-infiltrating lymphocytes in primary liver carcinoma. Unsorted whole blood supplied the blood RNA, and germline DNA was isolated too.

V usage is TRBV12-3 or TRBV12-4 and J usage is TRBJ1-5; possible D gene TRBD1, 5 bases. Sequencing input: peripheral blood. The sequence came from a man in his forties with primary liver carcinoma and hepatitis B virus infection. The CDR3 sequence: CASSQTGRGSQPQHF. For the CDR3, the DNA is TGTGCCAGCAGTCAAACAGGACGAGGTAGTCAGCCCCAGCATTTT.